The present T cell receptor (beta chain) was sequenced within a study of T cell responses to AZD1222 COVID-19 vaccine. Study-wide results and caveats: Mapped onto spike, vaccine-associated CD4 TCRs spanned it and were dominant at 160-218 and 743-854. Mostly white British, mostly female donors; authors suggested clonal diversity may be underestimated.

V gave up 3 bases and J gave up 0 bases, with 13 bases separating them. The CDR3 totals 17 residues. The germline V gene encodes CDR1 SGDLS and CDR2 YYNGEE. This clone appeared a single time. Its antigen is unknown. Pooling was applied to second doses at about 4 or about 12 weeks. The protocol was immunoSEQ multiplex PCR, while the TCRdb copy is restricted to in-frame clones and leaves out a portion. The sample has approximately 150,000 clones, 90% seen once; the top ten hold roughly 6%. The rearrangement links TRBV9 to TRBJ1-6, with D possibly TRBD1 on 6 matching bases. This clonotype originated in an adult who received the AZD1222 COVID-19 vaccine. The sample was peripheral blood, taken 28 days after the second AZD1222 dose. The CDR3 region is CASSGRDTSSYNSPLHF. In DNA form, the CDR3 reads TGTGCCAGCAGCGGAAGGGACACCAGCTCCTATAATTCACCCCTCCACTTT.